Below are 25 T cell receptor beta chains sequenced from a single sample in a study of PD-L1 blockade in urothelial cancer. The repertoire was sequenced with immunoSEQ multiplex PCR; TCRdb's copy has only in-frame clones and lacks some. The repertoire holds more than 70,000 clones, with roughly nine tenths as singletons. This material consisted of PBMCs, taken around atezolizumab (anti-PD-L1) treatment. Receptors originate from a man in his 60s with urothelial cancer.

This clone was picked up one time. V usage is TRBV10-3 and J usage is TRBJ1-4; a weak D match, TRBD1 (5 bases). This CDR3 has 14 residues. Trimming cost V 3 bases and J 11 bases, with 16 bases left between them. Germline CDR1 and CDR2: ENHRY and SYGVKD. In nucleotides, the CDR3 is TGTGCCATCAGTGATAGTGACAGAGAAGGCAAACTGTTTTTT. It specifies CAISDSDREGKLFF.

The CDR3 DNA sequence: TGTGCCATCAGTGAGGGACTAGCGGGAGGGCCCGATACGCAGTATTTT. This sequence encodes CAISEGLAGGPDTQYF. This rearrangement joins TRBV10-3 to TRBJ2-3; 15 bases agree with TRBD2. Germline CDR1 is ENHRY and CDR2 is SYGVKD. CDR3 length: 16 residues. V lost 2 bases and J lost 6; bases outside the gene matches: 3.

This CDR3 reads CASSSASLNQPQHF. CDR3 nucleotide sequence: TGTGCCAGCTCAAGTGCGAGTCTTAATCAGCCCCAGCATTTT. The chain is built from TRBV18 and TRBJ1-5; D is uncertain. V dropped 5 bases and J dropped 4 bases, with 12 bases sitting between them. CDR1 is KGHSH and CDR2 is LQKENI in the germline V gene. The CDR3 consists of 14 residues.

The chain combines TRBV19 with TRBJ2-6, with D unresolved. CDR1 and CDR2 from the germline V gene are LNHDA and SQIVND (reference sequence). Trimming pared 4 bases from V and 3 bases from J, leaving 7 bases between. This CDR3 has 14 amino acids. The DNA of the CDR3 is TGTGCCAGTAGTACAGGTTTTGGGGCCAACGTCCTGACTTTC. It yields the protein CASSTGFGANVLTF.

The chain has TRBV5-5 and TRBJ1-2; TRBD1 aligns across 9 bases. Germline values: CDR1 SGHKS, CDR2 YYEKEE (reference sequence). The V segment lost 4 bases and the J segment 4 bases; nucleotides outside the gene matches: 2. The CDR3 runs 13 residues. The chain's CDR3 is CASSPDRGYGYTF. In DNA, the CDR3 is TGTGCCAGCAGCCCGGACAGGGGCTATGGCTACACCTTC. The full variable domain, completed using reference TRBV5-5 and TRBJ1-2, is DAGVTQSPTHLIKTRGQQVTLRCSPISGHKSVSWYQQVLGQGPQFIFQYYEKEERGRGNFPDRFSARQFPNYSSELNVNALLLGDSALYLCASSPDRGYGYTFGSGTRLTVV.

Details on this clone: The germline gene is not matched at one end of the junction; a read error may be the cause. The chain's CDR3 is CASFSGEGRWEDF. CDR3 DNA: TGTGCCAGCTTCAGCGGGGAGGGCCGGTGGGAAGACTTC. The chain is built from TRBV5-6 and TRBJ2-7; 7 bases match TRBD2. The germline V gene has CDR1 SGHDT and CDR2 YYEEEE. This CDR3 contains 13 residues. The whole variable domain, filled in from reference TRBV5-6 and TRBJ2-7, reads DAGVTQSPTHLIKTRGQQVTLRCSPKSGHDTVSWYQQALGQGPQFIFQYYEEEERQRGNFPDRFSGHQFPNYSSELNVNALLLGDSALYLCASFSGEGRWEDFGPGTRLTVT.

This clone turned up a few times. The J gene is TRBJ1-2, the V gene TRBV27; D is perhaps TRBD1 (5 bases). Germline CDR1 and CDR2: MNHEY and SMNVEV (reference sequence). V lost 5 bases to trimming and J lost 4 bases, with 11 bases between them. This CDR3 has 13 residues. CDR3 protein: CASSTPGGYGYTF. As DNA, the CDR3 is TGTGCCAGCAGTACCCCGGGGGGCTATGGCTACACCTTC.

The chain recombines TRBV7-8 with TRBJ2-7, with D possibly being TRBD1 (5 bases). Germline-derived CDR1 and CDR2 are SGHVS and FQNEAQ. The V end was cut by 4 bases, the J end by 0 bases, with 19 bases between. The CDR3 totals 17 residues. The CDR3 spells CASSSPPGRLTSYEQYF. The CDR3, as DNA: TGTGCCAGCAGCTCTCCCCCAGGGCGGCTAACCTCCTACGAGCAGTACTTC.

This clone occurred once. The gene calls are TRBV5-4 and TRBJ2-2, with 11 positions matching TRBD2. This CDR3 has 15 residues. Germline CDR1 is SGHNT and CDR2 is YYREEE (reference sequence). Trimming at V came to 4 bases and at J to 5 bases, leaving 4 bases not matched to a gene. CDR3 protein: CASSVSSGGTGELFF. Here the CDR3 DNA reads TGTGCCAGCAGCGTCTCTAGCGGGGGGACCGGGGAGCTGTTTTTT.

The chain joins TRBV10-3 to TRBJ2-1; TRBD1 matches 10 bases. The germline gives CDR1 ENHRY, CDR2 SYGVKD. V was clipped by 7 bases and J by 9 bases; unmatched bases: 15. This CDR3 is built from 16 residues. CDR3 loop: CAINRGAGQGYGEQFF. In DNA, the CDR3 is TGTGCCATCAATCGAGGCGCGGGACAGGGGTACGGTGAGCAGTTCTTC.

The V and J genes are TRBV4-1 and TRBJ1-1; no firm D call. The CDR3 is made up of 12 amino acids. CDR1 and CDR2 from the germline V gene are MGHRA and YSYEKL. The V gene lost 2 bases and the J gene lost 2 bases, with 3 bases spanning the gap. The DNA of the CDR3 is TGCGCCAGCAGCCAACAAAACACTGAAGCTTTCTTT. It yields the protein CASSQQNTEAFF.

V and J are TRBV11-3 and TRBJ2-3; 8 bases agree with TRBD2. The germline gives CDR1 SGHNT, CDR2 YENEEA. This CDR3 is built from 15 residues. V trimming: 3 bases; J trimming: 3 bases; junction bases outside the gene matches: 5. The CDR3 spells CASSFGGGGTDTQYF. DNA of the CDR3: TGTGCCAGCAGCTTCGGGGGGGGTGGAACAGATACGCAGTATTTT.

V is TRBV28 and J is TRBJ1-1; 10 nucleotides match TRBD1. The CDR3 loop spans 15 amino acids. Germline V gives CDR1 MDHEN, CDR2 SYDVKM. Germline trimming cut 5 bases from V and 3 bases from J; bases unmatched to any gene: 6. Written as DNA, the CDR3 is TGTGCCAGCAGTCACGCCGGGACAGGGGACACTGAAGCTTTCTTT. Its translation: CASSHAGTGDTEAFF.

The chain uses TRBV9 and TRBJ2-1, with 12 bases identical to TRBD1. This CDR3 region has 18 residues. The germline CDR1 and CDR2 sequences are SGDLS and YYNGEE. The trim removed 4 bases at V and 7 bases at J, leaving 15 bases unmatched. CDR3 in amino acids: CASSPHGTGGVLTNEQFF. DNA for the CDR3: TGTGCCAGCAGCCCGCACGGGACAGGGGGCGTATTGACAAATGAGCAGTTCTTC.

This CDR3 is CASSARTSGREQYF. CDR3 nucleotide sequence: TGTGCCAGTAGTGCCCGGACTAGCGGGAGGGAGCAGTATTTT. This chain links TRBV19 with TRBJ2-3; 15 nucleotides match TRBD2. Germline CDR1 reads LNHDA; CDR2 reads SQIVND (reference sequence). V lost 5 bases, J lost 11 bases, and 5 bases stayed unmatched. CDR3 length: 14 amino acids.

As DNA, the CDR3 is TGCGCCAGCAGCCCAAAGGCCGACAGGATCAACTCCTACGAGCAGTACTTC. Residues: CASSPKADRINSYEQYF. The chain combines TRBV4-1 with TRBJ2-7; tentatively, D is TRBD1 (6 bases). The CDR3 runs to 17 residues. V was cut by 4 bases and J by 0 bases, with 19 bases left in between. From germline, CDR1 is MGHRA and CDR2 YSYEKL.

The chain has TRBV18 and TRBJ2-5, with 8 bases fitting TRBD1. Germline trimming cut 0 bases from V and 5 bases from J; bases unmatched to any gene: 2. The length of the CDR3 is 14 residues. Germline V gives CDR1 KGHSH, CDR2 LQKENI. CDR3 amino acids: CASSPPRTGETQYF. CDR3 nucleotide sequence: TGTGCCAGCTCACCACCGAGGACAGGGGAGACCCAGTACTTC.

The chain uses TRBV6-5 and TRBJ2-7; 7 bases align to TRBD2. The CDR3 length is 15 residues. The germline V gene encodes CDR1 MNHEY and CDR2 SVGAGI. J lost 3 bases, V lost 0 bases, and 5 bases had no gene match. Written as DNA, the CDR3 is TGTGCCAGCAGTTACTCACGGACGGGAGGCTACGAGCAGTACTTC. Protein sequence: CASSYSRTGGYEQYF.

CDR3: CASSLGQARETQYF. The CDR3 DNA is TGTGCCAGCAGCTTAGGGCAGGCGAGAGAGACCCAGTACTTC. The chain combines TRBV7-9 with TRBJ2-5; D not certain. The CDR3 is made up of 14 amino acids. Germline CDR1 is SEHNR and CDR2 is FQNEAQ (reference sequence). V lost 1 base and J lost 4, with 10 bases in between.

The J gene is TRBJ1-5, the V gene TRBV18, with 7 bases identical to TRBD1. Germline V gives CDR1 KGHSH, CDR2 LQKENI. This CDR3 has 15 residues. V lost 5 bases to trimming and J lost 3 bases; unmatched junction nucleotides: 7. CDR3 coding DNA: TGTGCCAGCTCATCGACAGGGATCCCCAATCAGCCCCAGCATTTT. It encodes CASSSTGIPNQPQHF.

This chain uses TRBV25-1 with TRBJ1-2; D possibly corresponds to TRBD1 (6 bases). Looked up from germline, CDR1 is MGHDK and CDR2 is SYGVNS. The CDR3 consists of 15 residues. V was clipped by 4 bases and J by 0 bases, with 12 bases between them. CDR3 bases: TGTGCCAGCAGTGCAGGGGACAATGCTAACTATGGCTACACCTTC. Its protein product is CASSAGDNANYGYTF.

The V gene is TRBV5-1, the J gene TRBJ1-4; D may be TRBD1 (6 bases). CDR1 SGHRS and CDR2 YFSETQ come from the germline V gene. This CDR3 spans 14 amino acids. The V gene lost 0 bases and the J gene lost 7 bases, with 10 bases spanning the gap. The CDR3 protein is CASSLGGQGEKLFF. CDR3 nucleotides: TGCGCCAGCAGCTTGGGGGGGCAGGGTGAAAAACTGTTTTTT.

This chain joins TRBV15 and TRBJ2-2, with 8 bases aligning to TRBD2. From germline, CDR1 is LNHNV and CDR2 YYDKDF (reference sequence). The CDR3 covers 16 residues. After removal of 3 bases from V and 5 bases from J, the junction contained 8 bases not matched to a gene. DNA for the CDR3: TGTGCCACCAGCAGGGCGGGGGGACTGCAAACCGGGGAGCTGTTTTTT. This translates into CATSRAGGLQTGELFF.

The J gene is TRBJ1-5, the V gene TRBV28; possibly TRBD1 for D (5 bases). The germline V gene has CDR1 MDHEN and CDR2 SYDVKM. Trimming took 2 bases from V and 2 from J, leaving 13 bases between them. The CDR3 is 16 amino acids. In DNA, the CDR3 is TGTGCCAGCAGTTTAAGGGGTCTGAAGGGCAATCAGCCCCAGCATTTT. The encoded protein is CASSLRGLKGNQPQHF.

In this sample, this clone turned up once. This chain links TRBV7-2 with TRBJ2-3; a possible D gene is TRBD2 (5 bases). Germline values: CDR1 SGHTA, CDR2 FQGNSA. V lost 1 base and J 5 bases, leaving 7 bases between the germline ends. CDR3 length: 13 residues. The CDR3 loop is CASSLDGVDTQYF. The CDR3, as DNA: TGTGCCAGCAGCTTAGACGGGGTAGATACGCAGTATTTT.